These 3 T cell receptor beta chains were sequenced from one sample in a study of cytomegalovirus exposure and HLA in healthy donors. The study ran its PCR with 60 Vbeta and 13 Jbeta primers. Generated by immunoSEQ multiplex PCR, the TCRdb table keeps only in-frame clones and is missing some. The sample records roughly 130,000 clones, about 74% being singletons. Specimen: PBMCs. All receptors come from a middle-aged man in good health and CMV-seropositive.

Notes on this clone: The same CDR3 is also encoded by other DNA sequences in this sample. The chain joins TRBV28 to TRBJ1-5; D gene unclear. From germline, CDR1 is MDHEN and CDR2 SYDVKM. This CDR3 comprises 12 residues. The V gene lost 5 bases and the J gene lost 6 bases, with 8 bases spanning the gap. CDR3 sequence: CASSLTSQPQHF. The DNA for the CDR3 is TGTGCCAGCAGTCTCACGAGTCAGCCCCAGCATTTT.

The chain combines TRBV27 with TRBJ2-5; weak D call: TRBD2 (6 bases). This CDR3 comprises 14 residues. The V and J ends lost 5 bases and 5 bases respectively, with 15 bases between them. Germline CDR1 MNHEY, CDR2 SMNVEV (reference sequence). Written as DNA, the CDR3 is TGTGCCAGCAGTCCATCGAGCGGAGGGGAGACCCAGTACTTC. It translates to CASSPSSGGETQYF.

The V and J genes are TRBV6-1 and TRBJ2-1, with TRBD2 matching 7 bases. Trimming took 7 bases from V and 0 from J; bases not matched to a gene: 6. Per germline, CDR1 MNHNS and CDR2 SASEGT. The CDR3 totals 15 residues. The DNA of the CDR3 is TGTGCCAGCAATCCTGGCGGGGGCTCCTACAATGAGCAGTTCTTC. It specifies CASNPGGGSYNEQFF.